Following are 21 T cell receptor beta chains from one sample sequenced in a study of blood T cell repertoires in COVID-19. The protocol was immunoSEQ multiplex PCR, while the TCRdb copy is restricted to in-frame clones and leaves out a portion. The sample carries about 14,000 clones, around 90% recorded once. The sample consisted of peripheral blood. These receptors were taken from a human donor with active COVID-19. The donor label of this sample is uncertain.

For this clone: This CDR3 is also generated by other DNA sequences in the sample. The chain is built from TRBV28 and TRBJ2-2; 14 positions match TRBD2. CDR1 is MDHEN and CDR2 is SYDVKM in the germline V gene. This CDR3 spans 17 amino acids. The junction had 3 bases not matched to a gene; V was cut back by 0 bases and J by 6 bases. CDR3 in amino acids: CASSLWRLAGGPGELFF. DNA of the CDR3: TGTGCCAGCAGTTTATGGAGACTAGCGGGAGGGCCCGGGGAGCTGTTTTTT.

This clone has just a few counts. This sequence joins TRBV5-1 and TRBJ2-5; perhaps TRBD1 as D (5 bases). Germline V lookup: CDR1 SGHRS, CDR2 YFSETQ. Trimming pared 0 bases from V and 4 bases from J, leaving 10 bases between. The CDR3 contains 14 residues. As DNA, the CDR3 is TGCGCCAGCAGCTTGGCCGGGCAGGGAGAGACCCAGTACTTC. Residues: CASSLAGQGETQYF.

This chain connects TRBV18 to TRBJ1-1; 8 nucleotides agree with TRBD1. The CDR3 has 16 amino acids. V shed 4 bases, J shed 1 base, and the junction held 8 bases outside the gene matches. Germline V CDR1 and CDR2: KGHSH, LQKENI. The CDR3 loop is CASSLQGAMRNTEAFF. The CDR3 DNA reads as TGTGCCAGCTCACTCCAGGGGGCAATGAGGAACACTGAAGCTTTCTTT.

The gene calls are TRBV20-1 and TRBJ2-3; 13 bases align to TRBD2. CDR3 length: 17 amino acids. Trimming took 3 bases from V and 3 from J; bases not matched to a gene: 9. Germline assignment: CDR1 DFQATT and CDR2 SNEGSKA (reference sequence). CDR3 amino acids: CSASSTSGRRRTDTQYF. The CDR3 DNA reads TGCAGTGCTAGTTCGACTAGCGGGAGGAGGAGAACAGATACGCAGTATTTT.

This clone was observed once. The J gene is TRBJ2-5, the V gene TRBV5-1, with a tentative D call TRBD1 (5 bases). Deletions cut 1 base from V and 5 bases from J, with 12 bases between. The germline CDR1 and CDR2 sequences are SGHRS and YFSETQ. This CDR3 comprises 14 residues. The CDR3 DNA reads as TGCGCCAGCAGCTTGCGAGGACAATCGGAGACCCAGTACTTC. Its protein is CASSLRGQSETQYF.

The chain couples TRBV12-3 or TRBV12-4 to TRBJ1-1, with TRBD1 as a possible D gene (5 bases). CDR3 length equals 13 residues. V lost 3 bases and J lost 2, with 7 bases in between. The CDR3 DNA reads TGTGCCAGCAGTTTCGACAGCAACACTGAAGCTTTCTTT. It codes for CASSFDSNTEAFF.

The chain has TRBV6-6 and TRBJ2-7, with TRBD1 as a possible D gene (6 bases). CDR3 length equals 12 residues. Trimming took 6 bases from V and 6 from J, leaving 12 bases between them. Germline V gene data show CDR1 as MNHNY and CDR2 as SVGAGI (reference sequence). CDR3 protein: CASSYAGAEQYF. CDR3 DNA: TGTGCCAGCAGCTACGCAGGGGCCGAGCAGTACTTC.

The chain combines TRBV11-2 with TRBJ2-2; D may be TRBD1 (6 bases). The CDR3 runs 17 residues. Trimming took 0 bases from V and 5 from J, leaving 16 bases between them. Per germline, CDR1 SGHAT and CDR2 FQNNGV. DNA for the CDR3: TGTGCCAGCAGCTTAGATTCCTGGGGGCGGACTACCGGGGAGCTGTTTTTT. Its translation: CASSLDSWGRTTGELFF.

This clone was seen more than once but under ten times. The rearrangement joins TRBV30 to TRBJ2-3, with TRBD2 identical over 7 bases. This CDR3 is 11 amino acids long. Germline CDR1 and CDR2: GTSNPN and SVGIG (reference sequence). Unmatched junction bases numbered 1, after V lost 2 bases and J lost 8 bases. This CDR3 is CAWSWEGTQYF. The CDR3 region has the DNA TGTGCCTGGAGTTGGGAGGGTACGCAGTATTTT.

DNA for the CDR3: TGTGCCAGCCCACCCGGGGGACAGGGGGAGGTCGAGCAGTACTTC. Protein: CASPPGGQGEVEQYF. The gene calls are TRBV11-2 and TRBJ2-7; TRBD1 matches 11 bases. In germline, CDR1 is SGHAT, CDR2 FQNNGV. The CDR3 covers 15 residues. The V gene end was trimmed by 8 bases and the J gene end by 6 bases; junction bases not matched to a gene: 12.

The chain combines TRBV21-1 with TRBJ2-4; no check of the table's D call, TRBD1, against the DNA was made. TRBV21-1 is described as a pseudogene. This CDR3 spans 14 amino acids. The DNA for the CDR3 is TGTGCCAGCAGCAAACAGGGGGCCAAAAACATTCAGTACTTC. It is translated as CASSKQGAKNIQYF.

This chain connects TRBV28 to TRBJ2-3; TRBD2 agrees at 9 bases. The V and J ends lost 6 bases and 0 bases, in that order; junction bases with no gene match: 7. This CDR3 is 16 amino acids long. CDR1 and CDR2 (germline): MDHEN, SYDVKM. This CDR3 is CASSPSGTISTDTQYF. The CDR3 DNA reads TGTGCCAGCAGCCCTAGCGGGACGATAAGCACAGATACGCAGTATTTT.

In its sample, this clone was seen a few times. The chain links TRBV7-3 to TRBJ2-2, with 7 bases that match TRBD1. Trimming took 6 bases from V and 4 from J; bases not matched to a gene: 5. The CDR3 sequence is 14 residues long. CDR1 and CDR2 (germline): SGHTA, FQGTGA. CDR3 DNA sequence: TGTGCCAGCAGTAGACAGGGTTCCACCGGGGAGCTGTTTTTT. Amino acids: CASSRQGSTGELFF.

A single count supports this clone. This chain joins TRBV3-1 (or the pseudogene TRBV3-2) and TRBJ1-6, with D maybe TRBD1 (6 bases). This CDR3 has 16 amino acids. V was shortened by 3 bases and J by 8 bases, with 17 bases between the two germline ends. Germline CDR1 reads LGHDT; CDR2 reads YNNKEL (reference sequence). The CDR3 region has the DNA TGTGCCAGCAGCCACAGAGGGGGATTGAGGGATTCACCCCTCCACTTT. Translated, it gives CASSHRGGLRDSPLHF.

The rearrangement uses TRBV28 and TRBJ2-3; maybe TRBD1 (5 bases). V was trimmed by 6 bases and J by 4 bases, leaving 17 bases between them. The CDR3 has 15 residues. Germline V gene sequence: CDR1 MDHEN, CDR2 SYDVKM. CDR3 nucleotide sequence: TGTGCCAGCAGACTTCCCATTACAGGCTCAGATACGCAGTATTTT. Its translation is CASRLPITGSDTQYF. Looking up the rest from reference TRBV28 and TRBJ2-3 gives the full variable domain: DVKVTQSSRYLVKRTGEKVFLECVQDMDHENMFWYRQDPGLGLRLIYFSYDVKMKEKGDIPEGYSVSREKKERFSLILESASTNQTSMYLCASRLPITGSDTQYFGPGTRLTVL.

The chain combines TRBV4-2 with TRBJ2-5; D call uncertain. V lost 0 bases to trimming and J lost 1 base, with 3 bases between them. The CDR3 has 13 residues. The germline CDR1 and CDR2 sequences are LGHNA and YNFKEQ. CDR3 in amino acids: CASSQERQETQYF. Here the CDR3 DNA reads TGTGCCAGCAGCCAAGAGCGCCAAGAGACCCAGTACTTC.

The chain carries TRBV2 and TRBJ2-1; no clear D gene. The CDR3 consists of 15 residues. Germline loops: CDR1 SNHLY, CDR2 FYNNEI. Trimming left V 7 bases short and J 7 bases short, with 20 bases between. The CDR3: CASTHRPYQANEQFF. In DNA form, the CDR3 reads TGTGCCAGCACCCATAGGCCCTACCAGGCGAATGAGCAGTTCTTC.

The chain links TRBV2 to TRBJ1-1, with TRBD1 as a possible D gene (5 bases). V lost 4 bases to trimming and J lost 8 bases, with 11 bases between them. The CDR3 is 12 amino acids. CDR1 and CDR2 (germline): SNHLY, FYNNEI. The CDR3 bases are TGTGCCAGCAGTGGAACGGCAGGGGAAGCTTTCTTT. Encoded protein: CASSGTAGEAFF.

The CDR3 DNA is TGTGCCAGCAGCTTAGAGGTAGCGGGGGGGCTGAACACCGGGGAGCTGTTTTTT. It translates to CASSLEVAGGLNTGELFF. The chain combines TRBV7-2 with TRBJ2-2; TRBD2 aligns across 11 bases. Trimming removed 1 base from V and 1 base from J; junction bases left unmatched: 5. Germline-derived CDR1 and CDR2 are SGHTA and FQGNSA. The CDR3 runs 18 residues.

V is TRBV5-1 and J is TRBJ2-5; possibly TRBD1 for D (6 bases). Germline assignment: CDR1 SGHRS and CDR2 YFSETQ. The CDR3 is made up of 15 amino acids. Trimming shortened V by 2 bases and J by 1 base, and 12 bases separated the two germline ends. The CDR3 nucleotides read TGCGCCAGCAGCTTACAAACAGGGCGCCAAGAGACCCAGTACTTC. Amino acid sequence: CASSLQTGRQETQYF.

The DNA for the CDR3 is TGTGCCAGCAGCTTGGGACAGTCCAACGTCCTGACTTTC. Translating gives CASSLGQSNVLTF. The chain carries TRBV5-6 and TRBJ2-6, with D perhaps TRBD1 (5 bases). Trimming removed 0 bases from V and 8 bases from J, with 6 bases in between. The CDR3 totals 13 residues. The germline CDR1 and CDR2 sequences are SGHDT and YYEEEE.